These 19 T cell receptor beta chains originate from one sample sequenced in a study of low-dose radiotherapy and immunotherapy resistance in tumors. Gene-specific TRAV and TRBV primers were used for first-strand cDNA, covering alpha and beta chains. Amplification of TCRs used a constant-region primer and V-primer adapter for roughly 20 PCR cycles. Each CDR3 protein is one row after TCRdb ran MiXCR on the reads. The sample has about 9,200 distinct CDR3 sequences, 35% to 50% seen once. The receptor set was obtained from a human donor with advanced metastatic prostate, ovarian, gallbladder or colorectal cancer (not recorded which). This table probably holds off-target reads from a library built for another chain.

The V and J genes are TRBV2 and TRBJ2-3; D is unresolved. Germline assignment: CDR1 SNHLY and CDR2 FYNNEI. This CDR3 has 14 residues. V lost 11 bases to trimming and J lost 5 bases, with 20 bases between them. The CDR3 nucleotides are TGTGCCGACGGTACGGGCCCCCCTGGAGATACGCAGTATTTT. Amino acids: CADGTGPPGDTQYF.

This sequence joins TRBV6-6 and TRBJ2-3, with D unresolved. Germline V gives CDR1 MNHNY, CDR2 SVGAGI (reference sequence). V lost 6 bases, J lost 5 bases, and 9 bases lay in between. CDR3 size: 12 residues. Written as DNA, the CDR3 is TGTGCCAGCAGGCCCTTAAGAGATACGCAGTATTTT. Translated: CASRPLRDTQYF.

This clonotype is judged medium-sized. This chain connects TRBV9 to TRBJ1-4; D unresolved. The V gene lost 0 bases and the J gene lost 10 bases, with 16 bases spanning the gap. Germline CDR1 reads SGDLS; CDR2 reads YYNGEE. The CDR3 spans 15 residues. CDR3: CASSVDGERAGKLFF. DNA of the CDR3: TGTGCCAGCAGCGTAGATGGGGAGCGGGCCGGAAAACTGTTTTTT.

V usage is TRBV19 and J usage is TRBJ1-1, with 7 bases that match TRBD1. Germline V gene lookup returns CDR1 LNHDA and CDR2 SQIVND (reference sequence). The CDR3 has 13 residues. Unmatched junction bases numbered 4, after V lost 8 bases and J lost 1 base. CDR3 residues: CASQQGSNTEAFF. Written as DNA, the CDR3 is TGTGCCAGTCAACAGGGGTCGAACACTGAAGCTTTCTTT.

This clonotype counts as medium-sized. The gene calls are TRBV28 and TRBJ2-7; 7 bases are shared with TRBD2. Germline CDR1 and CDR2: MDHEN and SYDVKM. With V trimmed by 6 bases and J by 1 base, 6 bases remained unmatched. The CDR3 runs 14 residues. The CDR3 DNA follows: TGTGCCAGCAGCTTAGCGGGCCTTTCCTACGAGCAGTACTTC. It codes for CASSLAGLSYEQYF.

The chain employs TRBV27 and TRBJ2-2, with D possibly matching TRBD1 (5 bases). The CDR3 is made up of 16 amino acids. Per the germline V gene, CDR1 is MNHEY and CDR2 is SMNVEV (reference sequence). With 8 bases removed from V and 0 bases from J, the gap between germline ends came to 16 bases. CDR3 DNA sequence: TGTGCCAGCTCCGTGAGGACATCCCCGAACACCGGGGAGCTGTTTTTT. Translated: CASSVRTSPNTGELFF.

V usage is TRBV5-1 and J usage is TRBJ2-7; D not resolved. The CDR3 length is 14 residues. V was cut by 1 base and J by 0 bases, with 8 bases left in between. The germline gives CDR1 SGHRS, CDR2 YFSETQ. CDR3 coding DNA: TGCGCCAGCAGCTTGATTTCTTACTCCTACGAGCAGTACTTC. It is translated as CASSLISYSYEQYF.

The V gene is TRBV19, the J gene TRBJ2-1, with 11 bases aligning to TRBD2. CDR1 LNHDA and CDR2 SQIVND come from the germline V gene (reference sequence). This CDR3 contains 14 residues. With 8 bases clipped from V and 7 bases from J, the junction kept 7 bases outside the gene matches. CDR3 nucleotide sequence: TGTGCCAGTGGCGGGCTAGCGGGAGGTAATGAGCAGTTCTTC. It codes for CASGGLAGGNEQFF. Variable domain in full (rest from reference TRBV19 and TRBJ2-1): DGGITQSPKYLFRKEGQNVTLSCEQNLNHDAMYWYRQDPGQGLRLIYYSQIVNDFQKGDIAEGYSVSREKKESFPLTVTSAQKNPTAFYLCASGGLAGGNEQFFGPGTRLTVL.

The gene calls are TRBV9 and TRBJ2-3; 10 bases agree with TRBD2. The CDR3 runs 16 residues. With V trimmed by 3 bases and J by 3 bases, 7 bases remained unmatched. Per germline, CDR1 SGDLS and CDR2 YYNGEE. The CDR3 nucleotides are TGTGCCAGCAGCGGTGTACTAGCGGGATTGACAGATACGCAGTATTTT. This encodes CASSGVLAGLTDTQYF.

This clonotype was detected a few times. This sequence joins TRBV27 and TRBJ1-1; possible D gene TRBD1, 5 bases. Germline loops: CDR1 MNHEY, CDR2 SMNVEV (reference sequence). Trimming left V 3 bases short and J 5 bases short, with 10 bases between. CDR3 length equals 13 residues. The CDR3 region has the DNA TGTGCCAGCAGTTTGGGGGAGGTAACTGAAGCTTTCTTT. Translating it yields CASSLGEVTEAFF.

This clonotype was detected a few times. The rearrangement links TRBV4-1 to TRBJ1-1; TRBD1 agrees at 7 bases. This CDR3 has 12 amino acids. From germline, CDR1 is MGHRA and CDR2 YSYEKL. CDR3 nucleotide sequence: TGCGCGGCCGGGACAGACAACACTGAAGCTTTCTTT. It is translated as CAAGTDNTEAFF.

The rearrangement joins TRBV5-1 to TRBJ2-1; unclear D gene. With 2 bases removed from V and 7 bases from J, the gap between germline ends came to 13 bases. From germline, CDR1 is SGHRS and CDR2 YFSETQ. The CDR3 sequence is 14 residues long. The CDR3 protein is CASSFTRQPNEQFF. The CDR3 DNA follows: TGCGCCAGCAGCTTCACACGCCAACCAAATGAGCAGTTCTTC.

The chain couples TRBV3-1 to TRBJ2-3, with D possibly matching TRBD2 (5 bases). The CDR3 is 11 amino acids. Germline assignment: CDR1 LGHDT and CDR2 YNNKEL (reference sequence). The V and J ends lost 6 bases and 6 bases respectively, with 7 bases between them. The CDR3 spells CASSPGDTQYF. The CDR3 region has the DNA TGTGCCAGCAGTCCGGGGGATACGCAGTATTTT.

A few counts support this clonotype. The chain joins TRBV7-2 to TRBJ1-5, with D hard to call. Deletions cut 3 bases from V and 2 bases from J, with 5 bases between. From germline, CDR1 is SGHTA and CDR2 FQGNSA. The CDR3 is 13 residues long. The CDR3 nucleotides are TGTGCCAGCAGCTTTGAAGGCAATCAGCCCCAGCATTTT. Translating it yields CASSFEGNQPQHF. The full variable domain, with the rest looked up from reference TRBV7-2 and TRBJ1-5, is GAGVSQSPSNKVTEKGKDVELRCDPISGHTALYWYRQSLGQGLEFLIYFQGNSAPDKSGLPSDRFSAERTGGSVSTLTIQRTQQEDSAVYLCASSFEGNQPQHFGDGTRLSIL.

The chain links TRBV3-1 to TRBJ2-5; D is ambiguous. This CDR3 has 14 amino acids. Trimming removed 1 base at V and 3 bases at J, with 9 bases between. Germline CDR1 LGHDT, CDR2 YNNKEL (reference sequence). CDR3 protein: CASSQGRPEETQYF. Here the CDR3 DNA reads TGTGCCAGCAGCCAAGGTCGGCCGGAAGAGACCCAGTACTTC.

The chain is built from TRBV4-1 and TRBJ2-2, with TRBD2 matching 7 bases. The CDR3 length is 15 residues. Germline V gene sequence: CDR1 MGHRA, CDR2 YSYEKL. V lost 8 bases, J lost 3 bases, and 9 bases stayed unmatched. This CDR3 is CASVPNRGDTGELFF. In DNA, the CDR3 is TGCGCCAGCGTTCCTAATCGGGGGGACACCGGGGAGCTGTTTTTT.

This clonotype showed up just a few times. The chain uses TRBV11-2 and TRBJ2-3; D tentatively reads TRBD1 or TRBD2 (5 bases each). The CDR3 is 14 amino acids. Trimming cost V 3 bases and J 0 bases, with 7 bases left between them. Germline V lookup: CDR1 SGHAT, CDR2 FQNNGV. The CDR3 loop is CASSLGVSTDTQYF. CDR3 bases: TGTGCCAGCAGCTTGGGGGTTAGCACAGATACGCAGTATTTT.

The chain uses TRBV5-3 and TRBJ2-1, with 11 bases lining up with TRBD2. TRBV5-3 carries the ORF label, with uncertain function. This CDR3 comprises 13 residues. The J segment lost 5 bases and the V segment lost 9 bases, leaving 4 bases of the junction unmatched. CDR3 nucleotides: TGTGCCATCGAGACTAGCGGGAACAATGAGCAGTTCTTC. As protein: CAIETSGNNEQFF.

This clonotype is medium-sized. The chain uses TRBV19 and TRBJ1-5; TRBD1 is a possible D gene (6 bases). Germline CDR1 is LNHDA and CDR2 is SQIVND (reference sequence). V was pared by 7 bases and J by 2 bases, with 15 bases between. CDR3 length: 15 amino acids. The CDR3 spells CASTEGGGRNQPQHF. The CDR3, as DNA: TGTGCCAGTACCGAAGGGGGGGGTCGCAATCAGCCCCAGCATTTT.